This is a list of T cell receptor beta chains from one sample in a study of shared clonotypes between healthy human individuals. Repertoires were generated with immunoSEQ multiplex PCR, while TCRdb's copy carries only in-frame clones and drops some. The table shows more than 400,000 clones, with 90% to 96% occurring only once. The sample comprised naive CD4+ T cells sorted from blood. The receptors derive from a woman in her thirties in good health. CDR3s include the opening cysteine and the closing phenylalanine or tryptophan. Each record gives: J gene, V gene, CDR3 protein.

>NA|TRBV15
CATSRPRGGYEQYF
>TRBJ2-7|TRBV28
CASSFHGAAYEQYF
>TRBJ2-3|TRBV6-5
CASRNRQGSDTQYF
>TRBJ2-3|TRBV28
CASSPLPGLAEPKDTQYF
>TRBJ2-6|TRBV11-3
CASSLGTGPTGANVLTF
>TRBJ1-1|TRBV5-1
CASSSYPQNTEAFF
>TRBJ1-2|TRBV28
CASRPQGRAYGYTF
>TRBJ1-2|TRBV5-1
CASSLAPGNYGYTF
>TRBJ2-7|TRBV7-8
CASSLVQGTYEQYF
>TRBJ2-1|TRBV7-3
CASSLVGLAGGPGEQFF
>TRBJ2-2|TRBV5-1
CASRFGQGGTGELFF
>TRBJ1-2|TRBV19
CASSGGRDYGYTF
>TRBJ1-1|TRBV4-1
CASSQQRSRQGENTEAFF
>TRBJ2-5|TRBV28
CASSTGTQETQYF
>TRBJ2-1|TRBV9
CASSEGLSFYNEQFF
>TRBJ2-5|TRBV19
CASSPAETSGRVQETQYF
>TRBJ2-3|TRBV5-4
CASSPGGVAGGTDTQYF
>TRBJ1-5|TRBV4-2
CASSQDQYQPQHF
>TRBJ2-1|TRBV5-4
CASSRSGRAGNEQFF
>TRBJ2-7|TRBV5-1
CASNEGTGDTYEQYF
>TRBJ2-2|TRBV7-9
CASSLGPRAGELFF
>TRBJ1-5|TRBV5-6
CASSRNTDQPQHF
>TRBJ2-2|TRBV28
CASSFPAANTGELFF
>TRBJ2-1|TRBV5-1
CASSYQGVVQFF
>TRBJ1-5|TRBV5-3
CARSPLGTVLNQPQHF
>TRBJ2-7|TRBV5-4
CASSFRTSGRIAEQYF
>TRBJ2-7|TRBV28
CASSLSFRDRDPEQYF
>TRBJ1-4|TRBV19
CASSIGDYFNEKLFF
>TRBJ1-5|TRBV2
CASSKTGTGAMYQPQHF
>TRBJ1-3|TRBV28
CASSFGGTGNTIYF
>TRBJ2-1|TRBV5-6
CASSGGTGVGEQFF
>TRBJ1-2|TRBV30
CAWSSGTGVYGYTF
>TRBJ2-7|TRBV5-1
CASSGRDRGDYEQYF
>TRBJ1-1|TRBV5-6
CASSLIPGGGTEAFF
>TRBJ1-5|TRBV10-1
CASSANRDRGSNQPQHF
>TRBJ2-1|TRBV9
CASSVVGTAQNEQFF
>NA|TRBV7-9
CASSPGQNLYEQYF
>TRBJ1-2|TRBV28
CASSLGGRGYTF
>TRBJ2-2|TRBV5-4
CASSSGITGATNTGELFF
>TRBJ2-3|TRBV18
CASSPPGLAGMDTQYF